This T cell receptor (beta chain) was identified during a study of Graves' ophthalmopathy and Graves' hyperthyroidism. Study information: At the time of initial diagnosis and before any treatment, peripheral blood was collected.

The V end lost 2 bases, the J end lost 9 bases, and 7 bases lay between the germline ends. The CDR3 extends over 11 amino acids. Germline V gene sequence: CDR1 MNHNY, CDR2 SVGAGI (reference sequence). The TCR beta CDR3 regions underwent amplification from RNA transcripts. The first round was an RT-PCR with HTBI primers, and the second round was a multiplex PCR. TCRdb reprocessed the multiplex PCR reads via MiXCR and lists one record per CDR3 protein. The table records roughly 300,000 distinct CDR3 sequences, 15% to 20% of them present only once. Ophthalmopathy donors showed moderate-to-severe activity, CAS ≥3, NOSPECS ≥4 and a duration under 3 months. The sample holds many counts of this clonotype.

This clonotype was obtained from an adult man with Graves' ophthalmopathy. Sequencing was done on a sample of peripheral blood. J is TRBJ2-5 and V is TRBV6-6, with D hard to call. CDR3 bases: TGTGCCAGCAGTTACAGTACGTCCCAGTACTTC. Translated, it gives CASSYSTSQYF.